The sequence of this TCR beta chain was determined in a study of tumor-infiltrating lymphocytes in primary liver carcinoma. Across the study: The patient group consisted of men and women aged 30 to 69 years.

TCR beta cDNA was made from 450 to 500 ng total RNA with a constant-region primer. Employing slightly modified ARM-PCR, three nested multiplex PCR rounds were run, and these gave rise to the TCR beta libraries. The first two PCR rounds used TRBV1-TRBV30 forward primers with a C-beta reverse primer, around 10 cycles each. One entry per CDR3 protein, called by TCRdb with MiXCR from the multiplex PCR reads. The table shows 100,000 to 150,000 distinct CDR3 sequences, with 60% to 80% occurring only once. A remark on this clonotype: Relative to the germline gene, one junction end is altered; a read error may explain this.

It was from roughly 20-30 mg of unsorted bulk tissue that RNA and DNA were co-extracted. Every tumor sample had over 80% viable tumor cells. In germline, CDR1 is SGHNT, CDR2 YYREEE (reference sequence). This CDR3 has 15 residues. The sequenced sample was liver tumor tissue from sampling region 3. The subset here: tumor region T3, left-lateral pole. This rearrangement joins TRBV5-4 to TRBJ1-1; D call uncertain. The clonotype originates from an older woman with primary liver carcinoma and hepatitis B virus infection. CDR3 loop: CAISLYQRRNTEAVF. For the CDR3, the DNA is TGTGCCATCAGCTTGTATCAGAGGAGGAACACTGAAGCTGTCTTT.